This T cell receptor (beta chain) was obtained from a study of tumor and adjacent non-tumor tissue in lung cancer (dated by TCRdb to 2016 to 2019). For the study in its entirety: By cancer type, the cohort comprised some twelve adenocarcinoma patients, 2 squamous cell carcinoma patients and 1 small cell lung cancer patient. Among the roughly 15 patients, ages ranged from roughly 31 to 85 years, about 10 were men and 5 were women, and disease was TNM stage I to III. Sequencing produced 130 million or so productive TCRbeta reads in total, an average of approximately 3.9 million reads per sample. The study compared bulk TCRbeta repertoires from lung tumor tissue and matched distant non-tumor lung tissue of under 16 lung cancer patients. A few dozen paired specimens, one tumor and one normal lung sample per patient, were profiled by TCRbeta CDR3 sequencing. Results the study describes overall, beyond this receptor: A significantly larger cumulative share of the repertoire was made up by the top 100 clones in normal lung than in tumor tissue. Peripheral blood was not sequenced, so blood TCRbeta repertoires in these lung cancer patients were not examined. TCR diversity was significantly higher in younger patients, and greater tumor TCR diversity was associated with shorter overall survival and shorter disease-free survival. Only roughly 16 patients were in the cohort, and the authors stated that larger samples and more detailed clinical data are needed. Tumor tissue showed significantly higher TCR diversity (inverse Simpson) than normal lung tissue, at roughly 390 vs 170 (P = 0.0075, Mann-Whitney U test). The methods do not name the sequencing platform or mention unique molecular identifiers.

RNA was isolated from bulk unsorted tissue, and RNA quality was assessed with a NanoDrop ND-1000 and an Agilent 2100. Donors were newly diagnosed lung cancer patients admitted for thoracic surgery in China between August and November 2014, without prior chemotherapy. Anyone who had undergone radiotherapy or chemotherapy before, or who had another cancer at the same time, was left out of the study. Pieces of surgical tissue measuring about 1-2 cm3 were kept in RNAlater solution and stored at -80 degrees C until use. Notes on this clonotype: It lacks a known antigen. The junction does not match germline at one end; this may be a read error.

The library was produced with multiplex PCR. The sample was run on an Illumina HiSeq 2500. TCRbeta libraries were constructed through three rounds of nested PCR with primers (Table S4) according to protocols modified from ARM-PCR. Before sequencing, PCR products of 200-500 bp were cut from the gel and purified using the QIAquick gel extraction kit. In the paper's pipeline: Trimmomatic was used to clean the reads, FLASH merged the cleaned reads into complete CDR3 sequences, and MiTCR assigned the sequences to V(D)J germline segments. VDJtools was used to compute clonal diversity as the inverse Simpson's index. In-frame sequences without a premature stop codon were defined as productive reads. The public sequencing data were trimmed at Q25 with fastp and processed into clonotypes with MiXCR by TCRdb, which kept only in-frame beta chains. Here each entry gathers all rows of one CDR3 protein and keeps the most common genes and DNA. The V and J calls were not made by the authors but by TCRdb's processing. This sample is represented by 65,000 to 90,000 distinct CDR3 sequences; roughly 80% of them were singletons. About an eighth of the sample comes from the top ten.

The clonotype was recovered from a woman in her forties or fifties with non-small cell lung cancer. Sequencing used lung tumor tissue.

In nucleotide form, the sequence is TGCAGTGTTACCCGACTGGACACATATACGGAGTATTTT. Translation gives CSVTRLDTYTEYF. This receptor chain uses TRBV20-1 and TRBJ2-3, and TRBD1 may be the D gene, going by 5 matching bases. As encoded in the germline V gene (reference sequence), CDR1 is DFQATT while CDR2 is SNEGSKA. Counted from cysteine to phenylalanine, this CDR3 has 13 amino acids. Of all the DNA, just the CDR3 is kept, 39 bases in frame from base 1.